This T cell receptor (beta chain) was identified during a study of cytomegalovirus exposure and HLA in healthy donors (dated 2017 in TCRdb). Looking at the study overall: In an earlier analysis of about 560 of the donors, 276 Gb of sequence data and 90 million to 120 million unique TCR beta sequences from 150 million to 200 million T cells were reported. About 300 gigabases of sequencing data and tens of millions of unique TCR sequences were included in an early release covering about 600 HLA-typed donors. The genetic ancestry cluster associated with self-reported Caucasian donors included about 84% of the roughly 380 genotyped donors. The study was designed to test whether signatures of past pathogen exposure could be identified by cataloging public T cell receptors. The study profiled the T cell repertoires of hundreds of subjects by immunosequencing and related them to cytomegalovirus serostatus. A separate validation cohort of 100 to 150 different subjects was used in addition to the 666-subject first cohort. The study combined high-throughput TCR immunosequencing, statistical association of individual TCRs with disease status, and machine learning to predict cytomegalovirus infection status. To study patterns of TCR occurrence, a later analysis re-analyzed previously published TCR beta repertoires from 650 to 750 donors and added high-resolution HLA genotyping. Rather than drawing on any new phenotypic data, the later analysis identified candidate immune exposures from TCR beta sequences and the way those sequences occurred across donors. An earlier analysis of roughly 600 of the donors used high-throughput TCR beta sequencing to judge whether each TCR beta V gene segment behaved as functional or pseudogenic. Donor age, sex, ethnicity and CMV serostatus were compiled together with the repertoire data. Genome-wide SNP genotypes for about 55% of the 666 donors were used in a later genetic analysis, which treated that subset as a discovery cohort. All discovery cohort repertoires had been generated using a single sequencing platform. HLA typing included class I and class II loci at four-digit resolution. The number of donors typed differed by locus, with roughly 629-640 for A, B, C, DRB1 and DQB1, roughly 520 for DQA1, 606 for DPA1, and some 450 for DPB1. Because of strong linkage in the cohort, roughly five DR-DQ haplotypes were treated as single units for association and clustering. Across approximately 400 genotyped donors of the cohort, an average of about 250,000 unique TCR beta nucleotide sequences per donor were sequenced, and approximately 17% of those sequences were non-productive. What the authors observed across the whole study: Most TCR sequences were seen in very few donors, while some public TCRs were found in many individuals. Specific HLA alleles were associated with 15,000 to 20,000 TCR beta sequences at a false discovery rate of 0.05 in a later analysis. Broadly in line with IMGT annotations, most TCR beta V segments showed up in productive rearrangements about 87% or about 30% of the time in an earlier analysis of roughly 590 of the donors. In a later analysis, several top co-occurrence clusters were reported to appear linked to parvovirus B19, influenza, CMV and Epstein-Barr virus. The study listed 164 TCR beta chains as associated with cytomegalovirus. The cohort was sequenced for TCR beta chains only, and without alpha or paired-chain data the features that could be detected were limited. A later analysis found that HLA-associated TCR beta chains were more clonally expanded and had lower generation probabilities than equally common non-associated chains. Correlated functional status among segregating V segments might reflect linkage disequilibrium, but an unknown experimental factor could not be ruled out. Strong co-occurrence of HLA alleles, especially DR and DQ, made assigning TCR associations to individual alleles difficult. The only immune exposure information available for the cohort was CMV serostatus. The authors suggested that the approach could potentially be extended to other disease states and immunological phenotypes. V-gene and J-gene trimming of TCR beta chains was associated with a missense DCLRE1C variant in a later genetic analysis, and the association was replicated in an independent cohort. The earlier analysis of around 600 of the donors excluded roughly 16 rarely observed V segments, including chromosome 9 orphons, because counts were too low. Sequencing depth was assumed to be roughly uniform across donors in the presence/absence analyses, though that assumption may not hold. According to a later analysis, TCR association rates differed among HLA loci, with DRB1 alleles showing the most associated TCRs and HLA-C alleles showing the fewest. Because some donors lacked HLA typing at each locus, the association tests relied only on the typed subset. A further reported finding was that TCR beta sequences accurately predicted the HLA-A and HLA-B alleles for most subjects in the first cohort. Because the 87-base-pair reads could not distinguish some IMGT-functional V segments, including TRBV6-2 and TRBV6-3, those segments were excluded. Compared with the approximately 670-donor mean, donors in an Asian-associated ancestry cluster had fewer N-insertions in productive TCRs, according to a later genetic analysis. A few of the identified cytomegalovirus-associated TCR beta chains were confirmed in vitro to be specific for cytomegalovirus antigens. A later analysis found that most CMV-associated TCR beta chains appeared HLA-restricted, with HLA associations seemingly driven largely by CMV exposure. In both the original and validation cohorts, the classifier was reported to diagnose cytomegalovirus status with high specificity and sensitivity. A group of highly shared sequence variants was considered likely to be a technical artifact of the sequencing pipeline.

Reading from cysteine to phenylalanine, the CDR3 counts 15 amino acids. The CDR3 DNA has 45 bases and is translated from base 1. CDR1 is given as MNHNS and CDR2 as SASEGT, both from the germline V gene. In total, roughly 670 healthy bone marrow donors made up the cohort. All cohort members were sampled while nominally healthy, although unrecorded immune exposures were likely present. The donor was CMV seronegative and belonged to the group of more than 300 seronegative cohort members. A peripheral blood sample was collected from each donor, and TCR beta sequencing was performed on peripheral blood mononuclear cells. Genomic DNA extraction from the blood cell samples was performed with the Qiagen DNeasy Blood Extraction Kit. The library was made by the immunoSEQ multiplex PCR assay. A mixture of 60 forward primers for TCR Vbeta segments and 13 reverse primers for TCR Jbeta segments was used in the multiplex PCR. A multiplex PCR assay on genomic DNA amplified the CDR3 region of rearranged TCR beta genes. The Illumina HiSeq System was used to sequence the amplified TCR beta libraries as 87-base-pair reads. Per the original workflow: A later analysis counted about 82 million unique TCR beta chains across the 670 or so repertoires, and roughly 10 million of these chains were shared by at least two donors. Raw reads were error-corrected and collapsed into unique sequences with a nearest-neighbor algorithm that merged closely related sequences to remove PCR and sequencing errors. V, D and J gene segments were assigned by aligning CDR3 sequences to IMGT reference sequences. Each retained sequence needed at least a six-nucleotide match to both a V gene segment and a J gene segment. Rearrangements were called productive when the CDR3 lacked stop codons and stayed in frame with V and J; all others were non-productive. CDR3 was defined according to IMGT convention as the region running from the second conserved V-encoded cysteine to the conserved J-encoded phenylalanine. Sequences without an unambiguous match to a single V gene segment were excluded from the earlier analysis of almost 600 of the donors. An earlier analysis of several hundred of the donors called V segments functional above 56.7% productive rearrangements and segregating when the between-donor standard deviation exceeded 5%. A statistical classification framework was built to diagnose cytomegalovirus status from the catalog of TCR beta chain sequences. V and J gene assignment, in a later analysis, came from comparing TCR nucleotide sequences with IMGT/GENE-DB human TR gene sequences. The TCRdist pipeline was used in a later analysis to assign CDR3 sequences and most-parsimonious VDJ recombination scenarios. A later analysis defined each TCR beta chain by its CDR3 amino acid sequence plus V-gene family, and excluded reads lacking a unique V-gene family. To address suspected cross-contamination and a sequencing artifact, a later analysis removed around 590 highly shared, low-generation-probability nucleotide sequences. In a later analysis, a clonal expansion index for each public chain was calculated from normalized within-repertoire ranks of inferred template counts. In a later analysis, generation probabilities were computed with a VDJ recombination model fitted to out-of-frame rearrangements, and the resulting probabilities were checked against IGoR. Hypergeometric tests were used in a later analysis to score TCR-TCR, TCR-HLA and TCR-CMV co-occurrence, with a repertoire-size bias correction applied to the TCR pairs. To estimate false discovery rates, a later analysis permuted the HLA or CMV assignments 20 times. In a later analysis, co-occurring TCRs were grouped using DBSCAN, and TCRdist sequence similarity was added for clustering within HLA-allele-positive subsets. Repertoires with fewer than 30,000 or more than 120,000 public chains, plus five repertoires with anomalous nucleotide sharing, were excluded from co-occurrence clustering. TCRdb carries this immuneACCESS record with in-frame sequences only. Its versions omit some clonotypes, under half of them owing to an unresolved V gene in the studies checked, with the rest unexplained. That table supplies the V and J calls and clone size; D and trimming were determined from the DNA. This sample comprises tens of thousands of clones, 75% to 80% of them detected only once. 1.4% of the sample goes to the ten largest clones.

With respect to this clone: Its antigen is still unknown. Sequence at one end of the junction differs from germline and may be a read error.

The sequence was obtained from a female donor in good health and CMV-seronegative. Material for sequencing was PBMCs. This chain is built from TRBV6-1 and TRBJ1-4, with TRBD1 matching 10 junction bases. The sequence in DNA is TGTGCCAGCAGTGAACAGGGACAGGGGAATGAAAAACCGTTTTTT. Its protein reads: CASSEQGQGNEKPFF.